This TCR beta chain was observed in a study of cytomegalovirus exposure and HLA in healthy donors. Study-level points and caveats: Data from an earlier analysis indicated that most TCR beta V segments were productive either about 87% or about 30% of the time. The authors excluded some V segments, including TRBV6-2 and TRBV6-3, as indistinguishable. An analysis was carried out later, and it reportedly showed fewer N-insertions in an Asian-associated ancestry cluster than the approximately 700-donor mean.

Primers for the PCR totalled 60 Vbeta and 13 Jbeta. The assay was immunoSEQ multiplex PCR, and TCRdb's table has in-frame clones only and misses some. Of 75,000 to 100,000 clones listed, around 76% are singletons. The germline CDR1 and CDR2 sequences are SGHNT and YYREEE (reference sequence). The V and J ends lost 4 bases and 1 base, in that order; junction bases with no gene match: 9. The length of the CDR3 is 16 residues. As regards this clone: Its antigen is not known.

The sequence derives from a woman aged 60 to 75 in good health and CMV-seropositive. The chain links TRBV5-4 to TRBJ2-3; 7 nucleotides line up with TRBD1. Sequencing used PBMCs. This CDR3 is CASSRAGTARTDTQYF. CDR3 sequence (DNA): TGTGCCAGCAGCCGGGCCGGGACAGCCCGCACAGATACGCAGTATTTT. Full variable domain (remainder filled in from reference TRBV5-4 and TRBJ2-3): ETGVTQSPTHLIKTRGQQVTLRCSSQSGHNTVSWYQQALGQGPQFIFQYYREEENGRGNFPPRFSGLQFPNYSSELNVNALELDDSALYLCASSRAGTARTDTQYFGPGTRLTVL.